This entry concerns a single TCR beta chain. Its target is not known. This entry belongs to a study of siplizumab effects on memory and regulatory T cells. Assayed TCR templates numbered roughly 93,000 for each sample. Only in-frame clones appear in the TCRdb table, and some are missing; sequencing was by immunoSEQ multiplex PCR. The profile covers 50,000 or so clones, with approximately 93% appearing a single time and 30% to 40% taken by the ten largest. Germline V lookup: CDR1 MNHNS, CDR2 SASEGT. The V segment lost 1 base and the J segment 0 bases; nucleotides outside the gene matches: 5. The CDR3 spans 18 residues. Study results and caveats: Few alloreactive clones mapped to unstimulated subsets. It seemed that naive T cells were more diverse than memory cells and were major contributors to the alloresponse.

The clonotype originates from a human donor in good health. The chain has TRBV6-1 and TRBJ2-3; 12 bases agree with TRBD2. The sequenced sample consisted of CD8+ T cells sorted from blood. CDR3 coding DNA: TGTGCCAGCAGTGAAGTGTGGACTAGCGGGACCAGCACAGATACGCAGTATTTT. This sequence encodes CASSEVWTSGTSTDTQYF.